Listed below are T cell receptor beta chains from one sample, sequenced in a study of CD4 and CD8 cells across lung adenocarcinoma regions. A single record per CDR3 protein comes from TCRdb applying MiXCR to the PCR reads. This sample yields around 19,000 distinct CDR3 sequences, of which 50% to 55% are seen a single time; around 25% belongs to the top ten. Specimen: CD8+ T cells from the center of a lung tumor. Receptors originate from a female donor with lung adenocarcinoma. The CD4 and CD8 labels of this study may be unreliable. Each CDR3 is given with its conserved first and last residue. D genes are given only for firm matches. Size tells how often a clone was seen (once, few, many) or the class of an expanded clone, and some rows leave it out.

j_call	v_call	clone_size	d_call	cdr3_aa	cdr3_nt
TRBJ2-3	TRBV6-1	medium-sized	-	CASSEFAGASTDTQYF	TGTGCCAGCAGTGAATTTGCGGGCGCAAGCACAGATACGCAGTATTTT
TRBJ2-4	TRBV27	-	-	CASRPGERAKNTQYF	TGTGCCAGCAGACCGGGGGAGAGGGCCAAAAATACGCAGTACTTC
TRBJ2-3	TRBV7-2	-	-	CASSLKISTDTQYF	TGTGCCAGCAGCTTAAAGATTAGCACAGATACGCAGTATTTT
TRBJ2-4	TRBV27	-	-	CARRCAKNTQYF	TGTGCCAGGAGGTGCGCCAAAAACACGCAGTACTTC
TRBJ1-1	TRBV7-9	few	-	CASSLGERVVEAFF	TGTGCCAGCAGCTTAGGGGAGAGGGTGGTTGAAGCTTTCTTT
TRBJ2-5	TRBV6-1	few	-	CASKVGGAEETQYF	TGTGCCAGCAAGGTAGGAGGGGCAGAGGAGACCCAGTACTTC
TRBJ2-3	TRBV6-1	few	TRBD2	CASSGLAGNTGTQYF	TGTGCCAGCAGCGGACTAGCGGGAAACACCGGGACGCAGTATTTT
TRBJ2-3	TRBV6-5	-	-	CASSYSPLKNMQYF	TGTGCCAGCAGTTACTCTCCTCTAAAAAACATGCAGTATTTC
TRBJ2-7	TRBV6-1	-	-	CASSARDPLSYEQYF	TGTGCCAGCAGTGCCCGGGACCCTTTGTCCTACGAGCAGTACTTC
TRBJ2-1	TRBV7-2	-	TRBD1	CASSLEGASYNEQFF	TGTGCCAGCAGCTTAGAGGGGGCTAGCTACAATGAGCAGTTCTTC
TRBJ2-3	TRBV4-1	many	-	CASSSGTSTDTQYF	TGCGCCAGCAGCTCGGGGACTAGCACAGATACGCAGTATTTT
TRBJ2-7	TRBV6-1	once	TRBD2	CASNAGTSGSSYEQYF	TGTGCCAGCAACGCCGGGACTAGCGGGAGCTCCTACGAGCAGTACTTC
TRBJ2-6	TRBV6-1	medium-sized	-	CASSEDSSGANVLTF	TGTGCCAGCAGTGAAGACAGCTCTGGGGCCAACGTCCTGACTTTC
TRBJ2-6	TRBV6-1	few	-	CASGLVASGANVLTF	TGTGCCAGCGGGCTAGTCGCTTCTGGGGCCAACGTCCTGACTTTC
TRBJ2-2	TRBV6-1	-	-	CASLAGELFF	TGTGCCAGCCTGGCCGGGGAGCTGTTTTTT
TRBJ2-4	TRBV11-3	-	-	CATGLLVTNTQYF	TGTGCCACGGGCCTGTTAGTCACAAACACGCAGTACTTC
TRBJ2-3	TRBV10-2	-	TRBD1	CATLRDRLTDTQYF	TGCGCCACCCTCCGGGACAGGCTAACAGATACGCAGTATTTT
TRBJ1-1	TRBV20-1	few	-	CSAQNRAYKNTEAFF	TGCAGTGCTCAAAACCGGGCCTACAAAAACACTGAAGCTTTCTTT
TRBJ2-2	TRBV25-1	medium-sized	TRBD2	CASSETSGNTGELFF	TGTGCCAGCAGTGAGACTAGCGGGAACACCGGGGAGCTGTTTTTT
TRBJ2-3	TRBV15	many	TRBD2	CATSREGLAGSDTQYF	TGTGCCACCAGCAGAGAAGGACTAGCGGGAAGCGATACGCAGTATTTT
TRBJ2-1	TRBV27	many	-	CASSLIDRNEQFF	TGTGCCAGCAGTTTAATTGACAGGAATGAGCAGTTCTTC
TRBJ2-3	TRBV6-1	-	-	CASRRGLAGKDIQYF	TGTGCCAGCAGACGAGGGCTAGCAGGCAAAGACATTCAGTATTTT
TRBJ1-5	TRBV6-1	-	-	CASRGAGANQPQHF	TGTGCCAGCAGGGGGGCAGGGGCCAATCAGCCCCAGCATTTT
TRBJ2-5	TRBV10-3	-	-	CGTGGGGRDQEIQYF	TGTGGCACGGGGGGCGGGGGCCGTGACCAAGAGATCCAGTACTTC
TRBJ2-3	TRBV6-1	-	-	CASSGRQAANTGTQFF	TGTGCCAGCAGTGGGCGCCAGGCCGCGAACACAGGTACGCAGTTTTTT
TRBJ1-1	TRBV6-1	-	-	CASSPSIWNTEAFF	TGTGCCAGCAGCCCCAGCATTTGGAACACTGAAGCTTTCTTT
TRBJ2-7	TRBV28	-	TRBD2	CASSLRPGLAGAAVKYEQYF	TGTGCCAGCAGCCTACGCCCAGGACTAGCGGGAGCTGCAGTAAAATACGAGCAGTACTTC
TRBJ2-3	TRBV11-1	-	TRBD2	CASSSGLAGVGDTQYF	TGTGCCAGCAGCTCGGGACTAGCGGGAGTGGGAGATACGCAGTATTTT
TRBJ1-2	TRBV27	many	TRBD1	CASSATTGDLSGYTF	TGTGCCAGCAGTGCGACTACAGGGGACCTCTCCGGCTACACCTTC
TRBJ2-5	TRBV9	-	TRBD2	CASNRGGLETQYF	TGTGCCAGCAATCGGGGAGGGTTGGAGACCCAGTACTTC
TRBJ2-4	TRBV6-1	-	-	CARGPGLGAKNTQYF	TGTGCCCGCGGCCCGGGGCTGGGAGCCAAAAACACGCAGTACTTC